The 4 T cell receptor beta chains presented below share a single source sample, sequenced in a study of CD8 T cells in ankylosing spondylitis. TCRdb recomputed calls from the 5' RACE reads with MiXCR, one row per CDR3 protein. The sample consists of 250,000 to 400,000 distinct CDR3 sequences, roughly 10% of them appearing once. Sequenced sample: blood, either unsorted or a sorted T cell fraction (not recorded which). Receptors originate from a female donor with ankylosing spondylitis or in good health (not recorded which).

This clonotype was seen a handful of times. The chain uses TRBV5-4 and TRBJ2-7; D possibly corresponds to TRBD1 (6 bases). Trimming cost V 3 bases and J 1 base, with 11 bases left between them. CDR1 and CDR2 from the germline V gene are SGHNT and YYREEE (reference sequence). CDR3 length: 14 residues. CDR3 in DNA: TGTGCCAGCAGCTCCCAGGGGACATCCTACGAGCAGTACTTC. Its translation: CASSSQGTSYEQYF.

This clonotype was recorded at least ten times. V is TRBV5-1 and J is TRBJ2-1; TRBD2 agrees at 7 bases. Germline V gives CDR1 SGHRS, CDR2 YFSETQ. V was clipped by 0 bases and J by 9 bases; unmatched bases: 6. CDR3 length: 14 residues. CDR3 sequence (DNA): TGCGCCAGCAGCTTGGTGTCGGGGAGGGCTGAGCAGTTCTTC. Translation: CASSLVSGRAEQFF.

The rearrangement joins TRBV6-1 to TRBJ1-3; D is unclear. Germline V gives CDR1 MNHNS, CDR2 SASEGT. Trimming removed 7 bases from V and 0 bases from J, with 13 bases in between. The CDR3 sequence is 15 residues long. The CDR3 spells CASTPTLGSGNTIYF. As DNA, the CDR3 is TGTGCCAGCACCCCGACACTCGGCTCTGGAAACACCATATATTTT.

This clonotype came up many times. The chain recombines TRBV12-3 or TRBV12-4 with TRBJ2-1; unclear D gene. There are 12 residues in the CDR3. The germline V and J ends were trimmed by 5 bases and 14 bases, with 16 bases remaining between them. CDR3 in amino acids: CASSPSPPVKFF. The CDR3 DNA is TGTGCCAGCAGTCCTAGTCCCCCGGTGAAGTTCTTC.